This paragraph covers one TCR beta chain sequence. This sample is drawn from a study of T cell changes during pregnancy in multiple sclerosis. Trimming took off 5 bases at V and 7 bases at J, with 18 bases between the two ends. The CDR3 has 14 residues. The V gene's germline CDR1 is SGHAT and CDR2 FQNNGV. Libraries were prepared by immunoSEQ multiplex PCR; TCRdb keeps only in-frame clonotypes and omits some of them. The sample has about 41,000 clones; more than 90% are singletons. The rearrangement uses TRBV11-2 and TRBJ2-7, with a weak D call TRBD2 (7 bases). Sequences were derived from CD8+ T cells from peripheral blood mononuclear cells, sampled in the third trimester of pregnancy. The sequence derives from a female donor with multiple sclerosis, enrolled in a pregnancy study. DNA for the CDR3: TGTGCCAGCAGCCGAGGGGAGGGGGGAGGTGAGCAGTACTTC. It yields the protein CASSRGEGGGEQYF.